Within the sample, the clone carrying this TCR beta chain is large (0.1 to 1%). Relative to the germline gene, one junction end is altered; a read error may explain this. Looked up from germline, CDR1 is MNHEY and CDR2 is SVGEGT. This CDR3 region has 14 residues. The source of the sample is a study of blood T cell repertoires in COVID-19. Original analysis: Estimation of nucleated cell counts relied on the amplification of reference gene primers. Here immunoSEQ multiplex PCR was the method, and the copy in TCRdb shows in-frame clones only, minus some. That table furnishes V, J and clone size, whereas the DNA furnished D and trimming. The sample includes 60,000 to 90,000 clones, about 85% of them seen just once.

The sequenced material came from peripheral blood. The TCR was taken from a man in his 60s with COVID-19, enrolled during active disease. The chain employs TRBV6-2 or TRBV6-3 and TRBJ2-3; 10 bases are a match to TRBD2. In nucleotides, the CDR3 is TGTGCCAGCAGCCCCGATCCAGGGCCTAGCGGGAGCTCTTTT. This encodes CASSPDPGPSGSSF.